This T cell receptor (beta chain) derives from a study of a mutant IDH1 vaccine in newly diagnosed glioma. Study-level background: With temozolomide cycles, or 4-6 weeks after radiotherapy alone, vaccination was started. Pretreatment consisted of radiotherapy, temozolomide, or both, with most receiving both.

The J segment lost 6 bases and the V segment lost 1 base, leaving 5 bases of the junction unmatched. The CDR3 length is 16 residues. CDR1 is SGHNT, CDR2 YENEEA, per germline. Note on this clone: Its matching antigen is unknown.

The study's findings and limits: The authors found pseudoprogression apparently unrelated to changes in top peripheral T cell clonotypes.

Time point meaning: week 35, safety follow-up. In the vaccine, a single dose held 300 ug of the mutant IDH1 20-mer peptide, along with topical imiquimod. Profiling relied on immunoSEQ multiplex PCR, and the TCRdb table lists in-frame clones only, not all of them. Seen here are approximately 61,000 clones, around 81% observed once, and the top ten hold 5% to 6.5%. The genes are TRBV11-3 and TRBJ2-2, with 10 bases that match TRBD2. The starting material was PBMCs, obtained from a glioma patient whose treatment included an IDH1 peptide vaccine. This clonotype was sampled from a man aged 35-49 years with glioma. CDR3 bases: TGTGCCAGCAGCTTAGGCGCAGCGGGGGGGCCCGGGGAGCTGTTTTTT. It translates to CASSLGAAGGPGELFF.